The source of this T cell receptor beta chain is a study of blood T cell repertoires in COVID-19. Clones were sequenced by immunoSEQ multiplex PCR, and TCRdb holds only the in-frame ones, with some missing. This sample has about 480,000 clones, with around nine tenths found just once. In its sample, this clone was seen many times. Trimming left V 5 bases short and J 5 bases short, with 21 bases between. The length of the CDR3 is 17 residues. CDR1 and CDR2 from the germline V gene are SGHTA and FQGNSA. The specimen sequenced was PBMCs or T cells enriched from blood (not recorded which). The TCR originated in a woman between 18 and 30 years old with acute COVID-19. This chain connects TRBV7-2 to TRBJ2-2, with D possibly matching TRBD1 (6 bases). The CDR3 DNA is TGTGCCAGCAGCCCCAGCCTACAGGGTACTGGGACCGGGGAGCTGTTTTTT. It yields the protein CASSPSLQGTGTGELFF. The variable domain in full, completed from reference TRBV7-2 and TRBJ2-2, reads GAGVSQSPSNKVTEKGKDVELRCDPISGHTALYWYRQSLGQGLEFLIYFQGNSAPDKSGLPSDRFSAERTGGSVSTLTIQRTQQEDSAVYLCASSPSLQGTGTGELFFGEGSRLTVL.